The 30 T cell receptor beta chains listed next were all sequenced from one sample in a study of blood T cell repertoires in COVID-19. Assay: immunoSEQ multiplex PCR; the TCRdb copy retains only in-frame clones and omits some. Among some 200,000 clones listed, approximately 91% were seen once. Specimen: peripheral blood. These TCRs come from a woman aged 40-49 years with acute or convalescent COVID-19.

The genes are TRBV25-1 and TRBJ1-1, with a weak D call TRBD1 (5 bases). Germline lookup yields CDR1 MGHDK and CDR2 SYGVNS. V lost 5 bases and J lost 0, with 13 bases in between. This CDR3 has 15 residues. CDR3 amino acids: CASSPLGGLNTEAFF. The CDR3 DNA follows: TGTGCCAGCAGTCCCCTGGGGGGATTGAACACTGAAGCTTTCTTT. Together with reference TRBV25-1 and TRBJ1-1, the CDR3 gives the full variable domain: EADIYQTPRYLVIGTGKKITLECSQTMGHDKMYWYQQDPGMELHLIHYSYGVNSTEKGDLSSESTVSRIRTEHFPLTLESARPSHTSQYLCASSPLGGLNTEAFFGQGTRLTVV.

J is TRBJ1-6 and V is TRBV6-1; no firm D call. CDR3 length equals 13 residues. Germline V gene lookup returns CDR1 MNHNS and CDR2 SASEGT. Trimming shortened V by 2 bases and J by 10 bases, and 9 bases separated the two germline ends. In DNA form, the CDR3 reads TGTGCCAGCAGTGAAAACCTGGAGTCACCCCTCCACTTT. This encodes CASSENLESPLHF.

This sequence joins TRBV20-1 and TRBJ2-1, with D possibly matching TRBD1 (6 bases). Germline V gene sequence: CDR1 DFQATT, CDR2 SNEGSKA (reference sequence). The CDR3 is 14 amino acids. The ends were cut back, 3 bases at V and 10 bases at J, with 19 bases in the middle. The CDR3 DNA reads TGCAGTGCTAGTGCATGGAAACAGGGAGTCGAGCAGTTCTTC. This translates into CSASAWKQGVEQFF.

The chain uses TRBV7-9 and TRBJ1-1, with a tentative D call TRBD1 (6 bases). This CDR3 comprises 15 residues. Germline lookup yields CDR1 SEHNR and CDR2 FQNEAQ (reference sequence). Trimming took off 7 bases at V and 2 bases at J, with 17 bases between the two ends. The CDR3 is CASTEGGLTNTEAFF. The CDR3 coding sequence is TGTGCCAGCACCGAGGGGGGGCTGACTAACACTGAAGCTTTCTTT.

The chain has TRBV7-2 and TRBJ1-5; possible D gene TRBD1, 6 bases. The germline V gene has CDR1 SGHTA and CDR2 FQGNSA. The V and J ends lost 5 bases and 10 bases respectively, with 21 bases between them. The CDR3 contains 15 residues. The CDR3 loop is CASSRGQTPNQPQHF. CDR3 DNA: TGTGCCAGCAGCCGCGGACAGACCCCTAACCAACCCCAGCATTTT.

The chain has TRBV19 and TRBJ1-1, with a tentative D call TRBD1 (5 bases). The V gene's germline CDR1 is LNHDA and CDR2 SQIVND (reference sequence). The CDR3 sequence is 13 residues long. V lost 8 bases, J lost 7 bases, and 17 bases lay in between. The CDR3 sequence: CASFSGTGLEAFF. The DNA for the CDR3 is TGTGCCAGTTTCTCCGGCACAGGCCTTGAAGCTTTCTTT.

This CDR3 is CASSQPGQNNSPLHF. The CDR3 coding sequence is TGTGCCAGCAGCCAGCCGGGACAGAATAATTCACCCCTCCACTTT. The V call is TRBV4-2, the J call TRBJ1-6; 7 nucleotides align to TRBD1. With V trimmed by 3 bases and J by 5 bases, 4 bases remained unmatched. This CDR3 contains 15 residues. Germline CDR1 is LGHNA and CDR2 is YNFKEQ.

V and J are TRBV5-6 and TRBJ1-5, with 8 positions matching TRBD1. This CDR3 has 17 amino acids. The germline gives CDR1 SGHDT, CDR2 YYEEEE. Trimming took 0 bases from V and 3 from J; bases not matched to a gene: 8. The CDR3 protein is CASSLGRGQVYNQPQHF. The CDR3 DNA follows: TGTGCCAGCAGCTTGGGGCGGGGACAGGTTTACAATCAGCCCCAGCATTTT.

The rearrangement links TRBV5-1 to TRBJ2-1, with 12 bases that match TRBD2. This CDR3 spans 17 amino acids. The germline gives CDR1 SGHRS, CDR2 YFSETQ. J gave up 7 bases and V 4 bases, and 12 bases lay outside the gene matches. The CDR3 bases are TGCGCCAGCAGCCCCGACCCAGCTAGCGGGGGGGCTAATGAGCAGTTCTTC. Its translation: CASSPDPASGGANEQFF.

The rearrangement joins TRBV2 to TRBJ2-3, with 7 bases matching TRBD1. V shed 4 bases and J 7 bases; nucleotides not matched to a gene: 5. Germline values: CDR1 SNHLY, CDR2 FYNNEI. The CDR3 extends over 13 amino acids. The CDR3 here is CASSAQGVNTQYF. In DNA form, the CDR3 reads TGTGCCAGCAGTGCCCAGGGGGTAAATACGCAGTATTTT.

This clone was seen ten or more times. The chain employs TRBV6-5 and TRBJ1-1, with 10 bases lining up with TRBD1. The CDR3 runs 13 residues. Germline V CDR1 and CDR2: MNHEY, SVGAGI. The ends lost 10 bases at V and 6 bases at J; junction bases unmatched: 8. CDR3 sequence reads: CATRQGARPEAFF. The CDR3 DNA follows: TGTGCCACCAGACAGGGGGCGCGCCCTGAAGCTTTCTTT.

The chain has TRBV18 and TRBJ2-5, with 10 bases identical to TRBD2. The CDR3 totals 16 residues. The germline V gene encodes CDR1 KGHSH and CDR2 LQKENI. The ends lost 0 bases at V and 1 base at J; junction bases unmatched: 2. The DNA of the CDR3 is TGTGCCAGCTCACCACCACTAGCGGGGAGCCAAGAGACCCAGTACTTC. Protein product: CASSPPLAGSQETQYF.

This chain joins TRBV5-4 and TRBJ2-5; 10 bases line up with TRBD2. V lost 5 bases, J lost 4 bases, and 5 bases stayed unmatched. In germline, CDR1 is SGHNT, CDR2 YYREEE (reference sequence). The CDR3 is made up of 14 amino acids. In nucleotides, the CDR3 is TGTGCCAGCAGTCGAGCGGGAGGGGGAGAGACCCAGTACTTC. This translates into CASSRAGGGETQYF.

Worth noting for this clone: The junction departs from germline at one end; a sequencing error may be responsible. The chain recombines TRBV24-1 with TRBJ1-2, with 9 positions matching TRBD1. This CDR3 has 12 residues. Germline loops: CDR1 KGHDR, CDR2 SFDVKD. The CDR3, as DNA: TGCGCGAAGGGGGACAGGGAGAGGGGCTACACCTTC. Its translation is CAKGDRERGYTF.

The V call is TRBV19, the J call TRBJ1-5; TRBD1 aligns across 8 bases. The CDR3 loop spans 16 amino acids. Germline loops: CDR1 LNHDA, CDR2 SQIVND (reference sequence). The trim removed 8 bases at V and 0 bases at J, leaving 9 bases unmatched. CDR3 sequence: CASLETGDYSNQPQHF. The CDR3 nucleotides read TGTGCCAGTTTAGAGACAGGGGATTATAGCAATCAGCCCCAGCATTTT. Variable domain in full (rest from reference TRBV19 and TRBJ1-5): DGGITQSPKYLFRKEGQNVTLSCEQNLNHDAMYWYRQDPGQGLRLIYYSQIVNDFQKGDIAEGYSVSREKKESFPLTVTSAQKNPTAFYLCASLETGDYSNQPQHFGDGTRLSIL.

The chain combines TRBV12-5 with TRBJ1-3; 8 nucleotides align to TRBD1. Germline V CDR1 and CDR2: LGHNT, FRNRAP. This CDR3 region has 17 residues. Unmatched junction bases numbered 8, after V lost 0 bases and J lost 4 bases. The CDR3 protein is CASGLVLQGARGNTIYF. For the CDR3, the DNA is TGTGCTAGTGGTTTGGTACTTCAGGGGGCGAGGGGAAACACCATATATTTT. The whole variable domain, filled in from reference TRBV12-5 and TRBJ1-3, reads DARVTQTPRHKVTEMGQEVTMRCQPILGHNTVFWYRQTMMQGLELLAYFRNRAPLDDSGMPKDRFSAEMPDATLATLKIQPSEPRDSAVYFCASGLVLQGARGNTIYFGEGSWLTVV.

V is TRBV27 and J is TRBJ2-6; TRBD1 matches at 10 bases. Germline CDR1 is MNHEY and CDR2 is SMNVEV (reference sequence). The CDR3 totals 17 residues. V lost 6 bases and J lost 4; bases outside the gene matches: 9. The CDR3 region is CASSPGQGFLGANVLTF. CDR3 bases: TGTGCCAGCAGCCCGGGACAGGGGTTCTTGGGGGCCAACGTCCTGACTTTC.

The chain couples TRBV5-4 to TRBJ2-2; D might be TRBD2 (7 bases). V was cut by 4 bases and J by 5 bases, with 21 bases left in between. Germline-derived CDR1 and CDR2 are SGHNT and YYREEE (reference sequence). The CDR3 covers 17 residues. The CDR3 loop reads CASSPVGGRAGTGELFF. CDR3 coding DNA: TGTGCCAGCAGCCCAGTAGGGGGGAGGGCCGGGACCGGGGAGCTGTTTTTT.

The chain has TRBV5-1 and TRBJ1-1; tentatively, D is TRBD1 (6 bases). Germline V CDR1 and CDR2: SGHRS, YFSETQ. The V end was cut by 4 bases, the J end by 0 bases, with 10 bases between. There are 14 residues in the CDR3. Here the CDR3 reads CASSQGHLNTEAFF. The DNA of the CDR3 is TGCGCCAGCAGCCAGGGACACCTGAACACTGAAGCTTTCTTT.

The V and J genes are TRBV6-6 and TRBJ2-7, with 8 bases lining up with TRBD1. CDR1 is MNHNY, CDR2 SVGAGI, per germline (reference sequence). V lost 6 bases, J lost 2 bases, and 3 bases stayed unmatched. The CDR3 length is 13 residues. The CDR3, as DNA: TGTGCCAGCAGGACAGGGGATACCTACGAGCAGTACGTC. This sequence encodes CASRTGDTYEQYV.

The V and J genes are TRBV29-1 and TRBJ1-3; tentatively, D is TRBD1 (5 bases). Germline assignment: CDR1 SQVTM and CDR2 ANQGSEA. Between the trimmed V and J ends, which lost 4 bases and 2 bases, there was a span of 9 bases. The CDR3 is made up of 13 amino acids. The CDR3 nucleotides read TGCAGCGTTGCTGGCAGGGCTGGAAACACCATATATTTT. It codes for CSVAGRAGNTIYF.

This rearrangement joins TRBV6-5 to TRBJ1-4, with a tentative D call TRBD1 (5 bases). The CDR3 length is 12 residues. Germline CDR1 is MNHEY and CDR2 is SVGAGI. The V end lost 6 bases, the J end lost 10 bases, and 12 bases lay between the germline ends. CDR3 DNA: TGTGCCAGCAGGGGACTGAGGGGAAAACTGTTTTTT. Its protein product is CASRGLRGKLFF.

This rearrangement joins TRBV7-8 to TRBJ2-3; TRBD1 agrees at 7 bases. This CDR3 is built from 12 residues. The ends lost 10 bases at V and 1 base at J; junction bases unmatched: 2. Germline V gene data show CDR1 as SGHVS and CDR2 as FQNEAQ. CDR3 protein: CATQGGTDTQYF. The CDR3 DNA follows: TGTGCCACCCAGGGGGGCACAGATACGCAGTATTTT.

This chain uses TRBV10-3 with TRBJ1-1; possibly TRBD1 for D (6 bases). CDR3 size: 15 residues. Between the trimmed V and J ends, which lost 6 bases and 3 bases, there was a span of 17 bases. From germline, CDR1 is ENHRY and CDR2 SYGVKD. CDR3 nucleotide sequence: TGTGCCATCAGCCAAGAACAGGGACCGGACACTGAAGCTTTCTTT. It codes for CAISQEQGPDTEAFF.

V and J are TRBV18 and TRBJ2-3; 8 bases match TRBD2. Trimming at V came to 5 bases and at J to 2 bases, leaving 9 bases not matched to a gene. The CDR3 extends over 16 amino acids. CDR1 and CDR2 from the germline V gene are KGHSH and LQKENI. DNA for the CDR3: TGTGCCAGCTCAGTAGCGGGAATGGGGTACACAGATACGCAGTATTTT. It codes for CASSVAGMGYTDTQYF.

J is TRBJ2-4 and V is TRBV5-5; TRBD2 might be the D (5 bases). CDR1 SGHKS and CDR2 YYEKEE come from the germline V gene (reference sequence). Trimming removed 4 bases from V and 1 base from J, with 9 bases in between. This CDR3 comprises 14 residues. The CDR3 region is CASSHRDAKNIQYF. In DNA, the CDR3 is TGTGCCAGCAGCCACCGGGATGCCAAAAACATTCAGTACTTC.

V gene TRBV6-2 or TRBV6-3 combines with J gene TRBJ2-5; D gene unclear. CDR1 is MNHEY, CDR2 SVGEGT, per germline. The V and J ends lost 2 bases and 5 bases respectively, with 3 bases between them. The CDR3 runs to 11 residues. This CDR3 is CASSYAETQYF. The CDR3 nucleotides read TGTGCCAGCAGTTACGCGGAGACCCAGTACTTC.

V and J are TRBV6-5 and TRBJ2-1; 9 nucleotides align to TRBD2. V was clipped by 1 base and J by 4 bases; unmatched bases: 2. The CDR3 totals 15 residues. The germline V gene has CDR1 MNHEY and CDR2 SVGAGI. CDR3 in DNA: TGTGCCAGCAGTTACTTAGCGGGGGAGTACAATGAGCAGTTCTTC. Amino acids: CASSYLAGEYNEQFF.

This sequence joins TRBV3-1 (or the pseudogene TRBV3-2) and TRBJ1-6, with TRBD1 matching 8 bases. This CDR3 has 14 residues. Per germline, CDR1 LGHDT and CDR2 YNNKEL (reference sequence). V lost 4 bases to trimming and J lost 8 bases; unmatched junction nucleotides: 4. CDR3: CASSLGQGYSPLHF. The CDR3 region has the DNA TGTGCCAGCAGCCTAGGACAGGGTTATTCACCCCTCCACTTT.

In this sample, this clone turned up a few times. The chain recombines TRBV10-3 with TRBJ1-2; D remains ambiguous. The CDR3 spans 13 residues. Per the germline V gene, CDR1 is ENHRY and CDR2 is SYGVKD. Trimming left V 2 bases short and J 4 bases short, with 8 bases between. CDR3 protein: CAISEETSYGYTF. CDR3 nucleotide sequence: TGTGCCATCAGTGAGGAGACTAGCTATGGCTACACCTTC.